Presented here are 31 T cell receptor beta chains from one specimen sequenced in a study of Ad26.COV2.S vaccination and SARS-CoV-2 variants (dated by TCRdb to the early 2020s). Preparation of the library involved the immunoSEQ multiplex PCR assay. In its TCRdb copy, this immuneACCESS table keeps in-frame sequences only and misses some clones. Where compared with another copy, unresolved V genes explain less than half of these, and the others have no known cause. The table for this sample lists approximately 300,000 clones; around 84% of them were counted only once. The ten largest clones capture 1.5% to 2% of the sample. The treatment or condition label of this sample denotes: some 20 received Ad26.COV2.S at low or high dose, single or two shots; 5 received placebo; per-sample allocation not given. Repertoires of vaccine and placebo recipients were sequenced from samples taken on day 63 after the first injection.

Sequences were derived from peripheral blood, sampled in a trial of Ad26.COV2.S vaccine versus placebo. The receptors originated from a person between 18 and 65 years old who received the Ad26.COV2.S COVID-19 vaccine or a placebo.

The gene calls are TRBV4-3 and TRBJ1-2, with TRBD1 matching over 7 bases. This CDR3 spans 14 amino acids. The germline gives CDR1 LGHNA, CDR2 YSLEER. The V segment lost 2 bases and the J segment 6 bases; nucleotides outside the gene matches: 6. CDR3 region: CASSQLQGRNGYTF. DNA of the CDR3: TGCGCCAGCAGCCAACTACAGGGGAGGAATGGCTACACCTTC.

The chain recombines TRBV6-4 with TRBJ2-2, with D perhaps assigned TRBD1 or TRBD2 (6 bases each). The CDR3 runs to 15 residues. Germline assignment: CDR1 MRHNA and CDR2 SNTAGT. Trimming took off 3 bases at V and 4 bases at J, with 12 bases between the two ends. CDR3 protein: CASSEHGGSTGELFF. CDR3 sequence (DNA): TGTGCCAGCAGTGAGCACGGGGGCTCCACCGGGGAGCTGTTTTTT.

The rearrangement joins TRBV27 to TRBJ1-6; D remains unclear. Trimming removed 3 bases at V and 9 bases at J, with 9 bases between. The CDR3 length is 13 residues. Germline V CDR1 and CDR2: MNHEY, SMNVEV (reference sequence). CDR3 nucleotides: TGTGCCAGCAGTTTGGAATTCTTTTCACCCCTCCACTTT. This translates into CASSLEFFSPLHF.

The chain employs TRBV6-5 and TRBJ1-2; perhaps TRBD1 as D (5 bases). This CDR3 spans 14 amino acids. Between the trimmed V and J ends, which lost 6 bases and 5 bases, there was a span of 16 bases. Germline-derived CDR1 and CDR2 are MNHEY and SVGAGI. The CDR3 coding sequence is TGTGCCAGCAGACAGGAACGCGGCTCTTATGGCTACACCTTC. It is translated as CASRQERGSYGYTF.

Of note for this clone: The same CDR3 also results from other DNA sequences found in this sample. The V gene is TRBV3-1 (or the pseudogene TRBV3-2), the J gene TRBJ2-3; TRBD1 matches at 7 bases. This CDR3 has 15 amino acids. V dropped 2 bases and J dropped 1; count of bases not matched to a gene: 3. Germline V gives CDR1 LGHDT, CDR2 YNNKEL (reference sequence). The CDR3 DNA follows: TGTGCCAGCAGCCAAAGGGGGCGGGGCACAGATACGCAGTATTTT. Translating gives CASSQRGRGTDTQYF.

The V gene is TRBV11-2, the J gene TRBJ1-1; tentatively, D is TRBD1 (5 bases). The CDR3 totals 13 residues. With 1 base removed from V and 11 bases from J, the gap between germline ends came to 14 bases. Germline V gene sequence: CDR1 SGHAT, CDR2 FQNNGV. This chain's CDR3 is CASSLAAGREAFF. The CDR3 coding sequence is TGTGCCAGCAGCTTAGCGGCAGGGAGGGAGGCTTTCTTT.

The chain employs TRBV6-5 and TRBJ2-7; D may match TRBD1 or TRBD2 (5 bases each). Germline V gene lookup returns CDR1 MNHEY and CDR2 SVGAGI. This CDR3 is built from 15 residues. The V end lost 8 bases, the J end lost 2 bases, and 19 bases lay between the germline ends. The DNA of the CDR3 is TGTGCCAGCGGCTCGGGACGTAAGGTAACCTACGAGCAGTACTTC. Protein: CASGSGRKVTYEQYF.

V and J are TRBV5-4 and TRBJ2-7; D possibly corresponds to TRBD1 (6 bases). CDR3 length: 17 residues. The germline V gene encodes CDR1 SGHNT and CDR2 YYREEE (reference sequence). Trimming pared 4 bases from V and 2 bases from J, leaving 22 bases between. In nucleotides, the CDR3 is TGTGCCAGCAGCCAGGGGTTAGGGATTGGGATACCCTACGAGCAGTACTTC. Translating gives CASSQGLGIGIPYEQYF.

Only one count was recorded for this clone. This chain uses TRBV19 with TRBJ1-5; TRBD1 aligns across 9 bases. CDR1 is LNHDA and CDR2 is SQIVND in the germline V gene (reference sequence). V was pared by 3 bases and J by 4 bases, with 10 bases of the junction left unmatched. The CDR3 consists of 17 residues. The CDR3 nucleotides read TGTGCCAGTAGTATTTTTCCGTGGGACAGGGTTAATCAGCCCCAGCATTTT. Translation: CASSIFPWDRVNQPQHF.

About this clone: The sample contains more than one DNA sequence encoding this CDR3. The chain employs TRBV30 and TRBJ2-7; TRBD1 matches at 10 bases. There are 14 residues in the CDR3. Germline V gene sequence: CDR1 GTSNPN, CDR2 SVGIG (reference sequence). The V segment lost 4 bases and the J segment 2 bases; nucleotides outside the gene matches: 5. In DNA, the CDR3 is TGTGCCTGGAACCCGGGACAGGGGACCTACGAGCAGTACTTC. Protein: CAWNPGQGTYEQYF.

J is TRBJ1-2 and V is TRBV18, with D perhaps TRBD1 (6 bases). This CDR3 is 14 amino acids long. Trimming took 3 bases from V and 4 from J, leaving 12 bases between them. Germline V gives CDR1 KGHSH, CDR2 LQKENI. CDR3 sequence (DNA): TGTGCCAGCTCACCGATGGACAGTCCCTATGGCTACACCTTC. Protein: CASSPMDSPYGYTF.

CDR3 region: CASSLREVSSYNEQFF. DNA for the CDR3: TGTGCCAGCTCACTACGCGAGGTGAGCTCCTACAATGAGCAGTTCTTC. The rearrangement links TRBV18 to TRBJ2-1; D gene unclear. Deletions cut 4 bases from V and 0 bases from J, with 13 bases between. In germline, CDR1 is KGHSH, CDR2 LQKENI. The CDR3 covers 16 residues.

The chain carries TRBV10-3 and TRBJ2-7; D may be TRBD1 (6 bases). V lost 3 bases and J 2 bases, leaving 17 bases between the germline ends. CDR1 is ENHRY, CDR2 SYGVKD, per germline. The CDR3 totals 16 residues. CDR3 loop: CAISDPGTPVTYEQYF. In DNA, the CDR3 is TGTGCCATCAGTGACCCCGGGACACCGGTAACCTACGAGCAGTACTTC.

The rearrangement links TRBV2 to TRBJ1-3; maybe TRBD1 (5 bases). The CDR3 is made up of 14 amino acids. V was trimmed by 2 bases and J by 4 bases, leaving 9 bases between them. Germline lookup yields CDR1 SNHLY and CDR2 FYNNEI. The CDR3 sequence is CASSERGTGNTIYF. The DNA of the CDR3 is TGTGCCAGCAGTGAACGAGGGACCGGAAACACCATATATTTT.

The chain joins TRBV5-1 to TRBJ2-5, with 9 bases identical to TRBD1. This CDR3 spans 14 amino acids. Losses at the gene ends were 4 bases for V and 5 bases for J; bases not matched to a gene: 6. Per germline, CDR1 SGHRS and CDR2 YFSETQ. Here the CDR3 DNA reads TGCGCCAGCAGCCGGACAGGGGTTAAGGAGACCCAGTACTTC. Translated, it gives CASSRTGVKETQYF.

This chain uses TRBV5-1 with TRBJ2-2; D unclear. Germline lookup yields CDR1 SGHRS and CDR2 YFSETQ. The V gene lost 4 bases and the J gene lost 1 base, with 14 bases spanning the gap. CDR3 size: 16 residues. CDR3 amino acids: CASSPTGQMNTGELFF. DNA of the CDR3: TGCGCCAGCAGCCCTACCGGCCAGATGAACACCGGGGAGCTGTTTTTT.

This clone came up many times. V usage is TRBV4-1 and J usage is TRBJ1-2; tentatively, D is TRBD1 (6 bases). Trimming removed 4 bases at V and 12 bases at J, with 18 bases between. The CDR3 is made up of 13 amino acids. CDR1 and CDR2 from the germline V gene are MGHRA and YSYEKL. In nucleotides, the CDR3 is TGCGCCAGCAGCCGCGACCGGACAGAAGCAAACACCTTC. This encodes CASSRDRTEANTF.

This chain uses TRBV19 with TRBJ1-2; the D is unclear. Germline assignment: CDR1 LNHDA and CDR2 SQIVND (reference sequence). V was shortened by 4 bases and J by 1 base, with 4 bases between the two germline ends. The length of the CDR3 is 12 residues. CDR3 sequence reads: CASSSGNYGYTF. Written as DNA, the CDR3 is TGTGCCAGTAGTAGTGGTAACTATGGCTACACCTTC.

The CDR3 sequence is CASSEPPSGVSTGELFF. DNA of the CDR3: TGTGCCAGCAGTGAACCTCCCTCAGGGGTCAGCACCGGGGAGCTGTTTTTT. The chain joins TRBV6-1 to TRBJ2-2; D possibly corresponds to TRBD1 (6 bases). This CDR3 comprises 17 residues. V was pared by 2 bases and J by 4 bases, with 17 bases between. The germline gives CDR1 MNHNS, CDR2 SASEGT.

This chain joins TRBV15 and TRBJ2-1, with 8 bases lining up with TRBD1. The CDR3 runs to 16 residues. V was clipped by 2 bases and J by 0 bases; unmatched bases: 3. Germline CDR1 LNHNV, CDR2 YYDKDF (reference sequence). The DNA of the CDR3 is TGTGCCACCAGCAGACACGGGACAGGCTCCTACAATGAGCAGTTCTTC. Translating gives CATSRHGTGSYNEQFF.

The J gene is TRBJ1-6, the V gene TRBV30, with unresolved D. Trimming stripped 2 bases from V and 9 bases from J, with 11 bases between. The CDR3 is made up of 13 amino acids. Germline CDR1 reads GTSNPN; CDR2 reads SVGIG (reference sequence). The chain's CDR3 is CAWSPDLFSPLHF. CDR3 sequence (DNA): TGTGCCTGGAGTCCCGACTTGTTTTCACCCCTCCACTTT.

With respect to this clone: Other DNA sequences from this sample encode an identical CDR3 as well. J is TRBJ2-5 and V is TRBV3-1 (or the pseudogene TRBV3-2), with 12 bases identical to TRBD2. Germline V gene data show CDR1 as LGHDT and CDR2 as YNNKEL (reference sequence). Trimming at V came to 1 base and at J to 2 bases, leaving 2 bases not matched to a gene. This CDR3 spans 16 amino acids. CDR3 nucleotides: TGTGCCAGCAGCCAAGGCCTAGCGGGGGGGCAAGAGACCCAGTACTTC. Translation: CASSQGLAGGQETQYF.

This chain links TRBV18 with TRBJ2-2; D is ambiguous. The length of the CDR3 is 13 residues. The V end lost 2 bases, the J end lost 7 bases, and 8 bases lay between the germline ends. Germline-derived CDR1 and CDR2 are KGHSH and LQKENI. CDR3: CASSPGLDGELFF. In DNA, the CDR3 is TGTGCCAGCTCACCAGGGTTGGACGGGGAGCTGTTTTTT.

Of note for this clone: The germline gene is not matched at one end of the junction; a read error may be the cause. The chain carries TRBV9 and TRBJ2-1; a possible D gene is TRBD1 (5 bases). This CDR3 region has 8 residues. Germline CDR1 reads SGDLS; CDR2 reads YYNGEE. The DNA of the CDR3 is TGCACCGACAGCGAGCAGTTCTTC. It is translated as CTDSEQFF.

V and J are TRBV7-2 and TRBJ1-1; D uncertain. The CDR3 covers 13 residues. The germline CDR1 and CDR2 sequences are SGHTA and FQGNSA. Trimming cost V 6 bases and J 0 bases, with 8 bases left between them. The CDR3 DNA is TGTGCCAGCAGAGGTTCCCTGAACACTGAAGCTTTCTTT. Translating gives CASRGSLNTEAFF. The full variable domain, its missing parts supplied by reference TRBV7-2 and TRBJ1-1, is GAGVSQSPSNKVTEKGKDVELRCDPISGHTALYWYRQSLGQGLEFLIYFQGNSAPDKSGLPSDRFSAERTGGSVSTLTIQRTQQEDSAVYLCASRGSLNTEAFFGQGTRLTVV.

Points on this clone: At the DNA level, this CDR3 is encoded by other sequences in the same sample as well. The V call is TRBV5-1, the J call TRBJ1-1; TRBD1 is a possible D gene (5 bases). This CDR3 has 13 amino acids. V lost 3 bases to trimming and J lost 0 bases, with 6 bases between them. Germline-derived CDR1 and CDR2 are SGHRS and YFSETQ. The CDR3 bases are TGCGCCAGCAGCTGGGGGGTGAACACTGAAGCTTTCTTT. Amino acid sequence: CASSWGVNTEAFF.

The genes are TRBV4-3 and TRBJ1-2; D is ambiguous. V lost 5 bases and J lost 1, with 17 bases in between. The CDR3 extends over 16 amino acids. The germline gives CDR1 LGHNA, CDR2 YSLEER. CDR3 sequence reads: CASSLRSGAVNYGYTF. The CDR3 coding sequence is TGCGCCAGCAGCTTGCGAAGCGGAGCGGTTAACTATGGCTACACCTTC.

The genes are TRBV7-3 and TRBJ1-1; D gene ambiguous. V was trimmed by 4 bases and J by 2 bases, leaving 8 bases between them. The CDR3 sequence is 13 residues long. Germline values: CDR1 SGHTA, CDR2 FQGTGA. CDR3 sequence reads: CASSSNINTEAFF. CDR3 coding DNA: TGTGCCAGCAGCTCCAATATTAACACTGAAGCTTTCTTT. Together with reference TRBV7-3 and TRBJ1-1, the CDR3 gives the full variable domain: GAGVSQTPSNKVTEKGKYVELRCDPISGHTALYWYRQSLGQGPEFLIYFQGTGAADDSGLPNDRFFAVRPEGSVSTLKIQRTERGDSAVYLCASSSNINTEAFFGQGTRLTVV.

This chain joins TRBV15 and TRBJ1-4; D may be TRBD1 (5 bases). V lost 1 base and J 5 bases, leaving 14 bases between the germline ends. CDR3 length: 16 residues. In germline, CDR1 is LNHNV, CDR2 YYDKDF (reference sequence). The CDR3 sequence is CATSRGDRRTNEKLFF. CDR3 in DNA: TGTGCCACCAGCAGAGGGGACCGACGGACCAATGAAAAACTGTTTTTT.

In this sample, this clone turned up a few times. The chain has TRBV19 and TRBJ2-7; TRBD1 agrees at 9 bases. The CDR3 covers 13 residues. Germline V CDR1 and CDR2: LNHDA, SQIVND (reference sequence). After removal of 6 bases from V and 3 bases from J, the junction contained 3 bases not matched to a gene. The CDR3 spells CASRVTGGYEQYF. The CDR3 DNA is TGTGCCAGTAGGGTGACAGGGGGCTACGAGCAGTACTTC.

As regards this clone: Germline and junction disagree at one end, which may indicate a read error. The CDR3 bases are TGTGCCAGTGGTAGCCATCAGCCCCAGCATTTT. This gives the protein CASGSHQPQHF. The chain joins TRBV19 to TRBJ1-5; D gene uncertain. Germline V gene sequence: CDR1 LNHDA, CDR2 SQIVND (reference sequence). The CDR3 is 11 amino acids.